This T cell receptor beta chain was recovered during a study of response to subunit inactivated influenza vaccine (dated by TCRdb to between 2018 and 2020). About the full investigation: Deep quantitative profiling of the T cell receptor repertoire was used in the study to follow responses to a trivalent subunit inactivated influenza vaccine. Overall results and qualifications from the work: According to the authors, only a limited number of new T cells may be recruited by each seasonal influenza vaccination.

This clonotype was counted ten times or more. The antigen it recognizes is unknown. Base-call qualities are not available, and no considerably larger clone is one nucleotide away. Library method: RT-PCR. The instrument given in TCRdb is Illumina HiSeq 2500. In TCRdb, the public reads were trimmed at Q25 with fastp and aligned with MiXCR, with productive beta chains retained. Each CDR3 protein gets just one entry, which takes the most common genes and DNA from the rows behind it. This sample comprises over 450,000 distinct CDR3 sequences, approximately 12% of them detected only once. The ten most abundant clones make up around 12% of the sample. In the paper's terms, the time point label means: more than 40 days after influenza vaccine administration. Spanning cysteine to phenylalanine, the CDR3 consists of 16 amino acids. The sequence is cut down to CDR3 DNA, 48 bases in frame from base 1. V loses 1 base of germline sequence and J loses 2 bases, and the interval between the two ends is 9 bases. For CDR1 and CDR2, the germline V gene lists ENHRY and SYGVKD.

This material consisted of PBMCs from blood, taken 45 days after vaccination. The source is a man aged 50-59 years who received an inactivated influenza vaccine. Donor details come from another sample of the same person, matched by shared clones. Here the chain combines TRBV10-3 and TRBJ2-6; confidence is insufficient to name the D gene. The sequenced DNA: TGTGCCATCAGTGAGTTGGGGAAAACTGGGGCCAACGTCCTGACTTTC. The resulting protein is CAISELGKTGANVLTF.